The 29 T cell receptor beta chains in this list originate from one sample, sequenced in a study of human T cells and chemical hapten exposure. A single record per CDR3 protein comes from TCRdb applying MiXCR to the RACE reads. The table includes roughly 180,000 distinct CDR3 sequences, approximately 20% detected once. The time point is: patch test 1, 2 weeks after DPC sensitization. The treatment was: therapeutic diphenylcyclopropenone sensitization with weekly scalp DPC. The specimen was whole blood, collected in connection with sensitization to the hapten diphenylcyclopropenone (DPC). The receptor set was obtained from a woman aged 50 to 65 with alopecia areata. Some clones in this sample may be carry-over from other donors' samples.

The sample holds a few counts of this clonotype. The gene calls are TRBV20-1 and TRBJ2-7; 9 nucleotides match TRBD1. CDR1 is DFQATT and CDR2 is SNEGSKA in the germline V gene (reference sequence). This CDR3 spans 14 amino acids. V dropped 0 bases and J dropped 5; count of bases not matched to a gene: 5. The CDR3 sequence is CSARDVTGGDEQYF. Written as DNA, the CDR3 is TGCAGTGCTAGAGATGTGACAGGGGGTGACGAGCAGTACTTC.

This clonotype was seen only a few times. CDR3: CASKAGQRDVLTF. CDR3 sequence (DNA): TGTGCCAGCAAGGCAGGTCAGAGGGATGTCCTGACTTTC. This rearrangement joins TRBV3-1 to TRBJ2-6, with D possibly being TRBD2 (5 bases). Trimming took 7 bases from V and 13 from J, leaving 17 bases between them. The CDR3 totals 13 residues. Per germline, CDR1 LGHDT and CDR2 YNNKEL (reference sequence).

This clonotype was counted between two and nine times. This chain joins TRBV29-1 and TRBJ2-7; 13 bases agree with TRBD2. Germline values: CDR1 SQVTM, CDR2 ANQGSEA. V was pared by 7 bases and J by 8 bases, with 14 bases of the junction left unmatched. This CDR3 comprises 15 residues. CDR3 region: CSAGGLAGEFSKQYF. The DNA of the CDR3 is TGCAGCGCCGGAGGACTAGCGGGAGAGTTTAGCAAGCAGTACTTC.

This chain joins TRBV10-3 and TRBJ2-7; D uncertain. The CDR3 has 17 amino acids. Trimming took off 6 bases at V and 0 bases at J, with 21 bases between the two ends. The germline V gene encodes CDR1 ENHRY and CDR2 SYGVKD. The chain's CDR3 is CAISSQAHRDLSYEQYF. DNA of the CDR3: TGTGCCATCAGCTCCCAAGCTCACAGAGATCTCTCCTACGAGCAGTACTTC.

This clonotype came up a few times. The chain carries TRBV20-1 and TRBJ1-3; D not certain. CDR3 length: 17 residues. Trimming left V 3 bases short and J 0 bases short, with 18 bases between. Germline V gene lookup returns CDR1 DFQATT and CDR2 SNEGSKA (reference sequence). In DNA form, the CDR3 reads TGCAGTGCTAGGACCTCTGCAAAAAGGGACTCTGGAAACACCATATATTTT. It encodes CSARTSAKRDSGNTIYF.

This rearrangement joins TRBV5-1 to TRBJ2-7; TRBD1 aligns across 12 bases. The V gene end was trimmed by 7 bases and the J gene end by 5 bases; junction bases not matched to a gene: 7. This CDR3 region has 14 residues. The V gene's germline CDR1 is SGHRS and CDR2 YFSETQ. This CDR3 reads CASSRGTGGDEQYF. The CDR3, as DNA: TGCGCCAGCTCTCGGGGGACAGGGGGCGACGAGCAGTACTTC.

The table lists this clonotype with a few counts. The gene calls are TRBV7-3 and TRBJ2-1; a possible D gene is TRBD2 (6 bases). Trimming cost V 1 base and J 10 bases, with 11 bases left between them. Germline-derived CDR1 and CDR2 are SGHTA and FQGTGA. The CDR3 is made up of 13 amino acids. The DNA of the CDR3 is TGTGCCAGCAGCTTAATGCGGGACGGGGAGCAGTTCTTC. Its protein is CASSLMRDGEQFF.

V and J are TRBV5-6 and TRBJ1-3; possible D gene TRBD1, 6 bases. The germline V gene has CDR1 SGHDT and CDR2 YYEEEE. V was pared by 0 bases and J by 0 bases, with 10 bases between. The CDR3 covers 16 residues. For the CDR3, the DNA is TGTGCCAGCAGCTTGGTGGACAGTAGCTCTGGAAACACCATATATTTT. It is translated as CASSLVDSSSGNTIYF.

This rearrangement joins TRBV7-9 to TRBJ2-6, with 7 bases matching TRBD2. V was clipped by 2 bases and J by 3 bases; unmatched bases: 4. The CDR3 covers 16 residues. CDR1 is SEHNR, CDR2 FQNEAQ, per germline (reference sequence). The chain's CDR3 is CASSLLTSVGANVLTF. The CDR3 bases are TGTGCCAGCAGCTTACTTACTAGCGTTGGGGCCAACGTCCTGACTTTC.

The sample holds a few counts of this clonotype. The chain combines TRBV29-1 with TRBJ1-1; 9 nucleotides match TRBD1. Trimming at V came to 7 bases and at J to 3 bases, leaving 6 bases not matched to a gene. The length of the CDR3 is 13 residues. Germline assignment: CDR1 SQVTM and CDR2 ANQGSEA. The CDR3, as DNA: TGCAGCGCCTCGACAGGGGGGGACACTGAAGCTTTCTTT. Translating it yields CSASTGGDTEAFF.

The CDR3 nucleotides read TGTGCCAGTAGTTTCGGACAGGCCTCTGGGGCCAACGTCCTGACTTTC. It translates to CASSFGQASGANVLTF. This chain joins TRBV19 and TRBJ2-6, with TRBD1 matching over 7 bases. CDR3 length equals 16 residues. Germline-derived CDR1 and CDR2 are LNHDA and SQIVND (reference sequence). The ends lost 5 bases at V and 0 bases at J; junction bases unmatched: 4.

The chain has TRBV29-1 and TRBJ1-1; D remains unclear. Trimming pared 6 bases from V and 1 base from J, leaving 6 bases between. The CDR3 length is 11 residues. Germline V gene sequence: CDR1 SQVTM, CDR2 ANQGSEA. The CDR3 loop reads CSVATNTEAFF. CDR3 bases: TGCAGCGTAGCTACGAACACTGAAGCTTTCTTT.

This clonotype was seen once. The chain carries TRBV5-1 and TRBJ2-1; 7 positions agree with TRBD2. Germline assignment: CDR1 SGHRS and CDR2 YFSETQ. Germline trimming cut 3 bases from V and 4 bases from J; bases unmatched to any gene: 4. The CDR3 has 14 amino acids. CDR3 protein: CASSSSGDYNEQFF. In DNA form, the CDR3 reads TGCGCCAGCAGCTCTAGCGGTGATTACAATGAGCAGTTCTTC.

The chain has TRBV29-1 and TRBJ2-1, with TRBD2 matching over 8 bases. Germline V gives CDR1 SQVTM, CDR2 ANQGSEA. V was pared by 4 bases and J by 5 bases, with 10 bases of the junction left unmatched. This CDR3 is 15 amino acids long. CDR3 sequence reads: CSVGLSSGPHNEQFF. The CDR3 DNA is TGCAGCGTTGGTTTGTCTAGCGGGCCCCACAATGAGCAGTTCTTC.

The genes are TRBV30 and TRBJ2-7; TRBD1 aligns across 8 bases. J lost 5 bases, V lost 4 bases, and 10 bases had no gene match. CDR1 is GTSNPN and CDR2 is SVGIG in the germline V gene (reference sequence). The CDR3 is 14 amino acids. CDR3 in amino acids: CAWTAPGQGHEQYF. For the CDR3, the DNA is TGTGCCTGGACCGCTCCCGGACAGGGCCACGAGCAGTACTTC.

V is TRBV5-1 and J is TRBJ2-1; 8 bases agree with TRBD1. The CDR3 contains 15 residues. Germline values: CDR1 SGHRS, CDR2 YFSETQ. V lost 0 bases, J lost 7 bases, and 6 bases stayed unmatched. CDR3 DNA: TGCGCCAGCAGCTTGGGCTTGGACAGGGTAAATGAGCAGTTCTTC. This translates into CASSLGLDRVNEQFF.

The chain recombines TRBV29-1 with TRBJ1-2, with D perhaps TRBD1 (5 bases). This CDR3 has 13 residues. Looked up from germline, CDR1 is SQVTM and CDR2 is ANQGSEA. V was pared by 7 bases and J by 1 base, with 13 bases between. This CDR3 reads CSAWDGLNYGYTF. CDR3 nucleotides: TGCAGCGCGTGGGACGGCCTTAACTATGGCTACACCTTC.

The rearrangement links TRBV6-6 to TRBJ1-3; 7 nucleotides line up with TRBD1. This CDR3 has 15 amino acids. CDR1 is MNHNY, CDR2 SVGAGI, per germline (reference sequence). Losses at the gene ends were 5 bases for V and 1 base for J; bases not matched to a gene: 5. CDR3 residues: CASSPKGQSGNTIYF. Here the CDR3 DNA reads TGTGCCAGCAGTCCCAAGGGACAGTCTGGAAACACCATATATTTT.

The chain carries TRBV4-2 and TRBJ1-1; 7 bases align to TRBD1. V trimming: 4 bases; J trimming: 1 base; junction bases outside the gene matches: 3. CDR1 is LGHNA, CDR2 YNFKEQ, per germline. The CDR3 consists of 14 residues. The CDR3 here is CASSLQGRNTEAFF. Written as DNA, the CDR3 is TGTGCCAGCAGCCTACAGGGGCGGAACACTGAAGCTTTCTTT.

The chain carries TRBV18 and TRBJ1-1, with D perhaps matching TRBD1 (5 bases). Germline lookup yields CDR1 KGHSH and CDR2 LQKENI. The CDR3 covers 14 residues. V was cut by 5 bases and J by 5 bases, with 15 bases left in between. The CDR3 coding sequence is TGTGCCAGCTCATTCAGGGTTGCTGGGACTGAAGCTTTCTTT. Residues: CASSFRVAGTEAFF.

J is TRBJ1-1 and V is TRBV12-3 or TRBV12-4; no clear D gene. V was pared by 7 bases and J by 3 bases, with 12 bases between. CDR3 length equals 13 residues. CDR3 amino acids: CASTYGEDTEAFF. As DNA, the CDR3 is TGTGCCAGCACCTATGGGGAAGACACTGAAGCTTTCTTT.

This clonotype was observed a few times. V and J are TRBV20-1 and TRBJ1-2; TRBD1 matches at 11 bases. Germline trimming cut 3 bases from V and 3 bases from J; bases unmatched to any gene: 3. CDR1 and CDR2 (germline): DFQATT, SNEGSKA (reference sequence). The CDR3 loop spans 14 amino acids. CDR3 region: CSASGQGADYGYTF. CDR3 coding DNA: TGCAGTGCTAGCGGACAGGGGGCCGACTATGGCTACACCTTC.

This clonotype has just a few counts. The chain recombines TRBV21-1 with TRBJ1-1. TRBV21-1 is a known pseudogene. The CDR3 is 15 amino acids. CDR3 nucleotide sequence: TGTGCCAGCAGCAAAGAAGGACGGAGGAACACTGAAGCTTTCTTT. It codes for CASSKEGRRNTEAFF.

A few counts support this clonotype. The V gene is TRBV20-1, the J gene TRBJ2-5; D perhaps matches TRBD2 (5 bases). V was pared by 3 bases and J by 5 bases, with 10 bases between. Germline-derived CDR1 and CDR2 are DFQATT and SNEGSKA (reference sequence). This CDR3 spans 12 amino acids. The CDR3 loop reads CSASASGETQYF. The CDR3 region has the DNA TGCAGTGCTAGCGCCAGCGGCGAGACCCAGTACTTC.

This clonotype has only a few counts. The J gene is TRBJ2-3, the V gene TRBV29-1, with unresolved D. Trimming took 2 bases from V and 2 from J, leaving 8 bases between them. From germline, CDR1 is SQVTM and CDR2 ANQGSEA. The CDR3 loop spans 13 amino acids. CDR3 region: CSVETVPTDTQYF. The DNA of the CDR3 is TGCAGCGTTGAAACAGTGCCCACAGATACGCAGTATTTT.

This chain uses TRBV7-2 with TRBJ2-5; TRBD2 aligns across 8 bases. V lost 1 base to trimming and J lost 1 base; unmatched junction nucleotides: 14. Germline CDR1 and CDR2: SGHTA and FQGNSA. The CDR3 sequence is 19 residues long. The CDR3 spells CASSLGLAGAARLQETQYF. The DNA for the CDR3 is TGTGCCAGCAGCTTAGGGCTAGCGGGCGCTGCGCGTCTCCAAGAGACCCAGTACTTC. Filled out from reference TRBV7-2 and TRBJ2-5, the complete variable domain reads GAGVSQSPSNKVTEKGKDVELRCDPISGHTALYWYRQSLGQGLEFLIYFQGNSAPDKSGLPSDRFSAERTGGSVSTLTIQRTQQEDSAVYLCASSLGLAGAARLQETQYFGPGTRLLVL.

A few counts support this clonotype. The chain joins TRBV6-1 to TRBJ2-3; no definite D call. The CDR3 runs to 11 residues. The V end lost 5 bases, the J end lost 6 bases, and 6 bases lay between the germline ends. Germline values: CDR1 MNHNS, CDR2 SASEGT. In DNA, the CDR3 is TGTGCCAGCAGTCGCCGGGATACGCAGTATTTT. Translation gives CASSRRDTQYF.

This sequence joins TRBV6-5 and TRBJ2-4, with a possible D match to TRBD2 (5 bases). With 4 bases removed from V and 0 bases from J, the gap between germline ends came to 7 bases. This CDR3 is built from 14 residues. Germline V gene data show CDR1 as MNHEY and CDR2 as SVGAGI. The CDR3 here is CASSSSRAKNIQYF. CDR3 nucleotide sequence: TGTGCCAGCAGTTCTAGCAGAGCCAAAAACATTCAGTACTTC.

The sample holds a few counts of this clonotype. This sequence joins TRBV29-1 and TRBJ2-7; TRBD2 matches at 8 bases. Unmatched junction bases numbered 10, after V lost 3 bases and J lost 6 bases. The germline V gene encodes CDR1 SQVTM and CDR2 ANQGSEA. This CDR3 is built from 14 residues. The CDR3 protein is CSVDLAGFGSEQYF. The DNA for the CDR3 is TGCAGCGTTGACCTAGCGGGTTTCGGGTCCGAGCAGTACTTC.